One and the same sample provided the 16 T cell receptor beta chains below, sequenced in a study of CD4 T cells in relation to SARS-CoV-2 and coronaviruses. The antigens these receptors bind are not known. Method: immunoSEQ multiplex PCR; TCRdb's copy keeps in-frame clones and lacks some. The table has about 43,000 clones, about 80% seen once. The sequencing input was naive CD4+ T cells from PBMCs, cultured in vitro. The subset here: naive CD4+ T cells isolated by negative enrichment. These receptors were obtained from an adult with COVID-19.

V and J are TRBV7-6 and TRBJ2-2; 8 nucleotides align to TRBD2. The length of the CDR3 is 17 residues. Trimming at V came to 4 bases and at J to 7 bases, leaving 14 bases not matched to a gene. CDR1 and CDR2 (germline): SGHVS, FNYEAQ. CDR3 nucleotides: TGTGCCAGCAGCTACCAACCGGGACTAGGCGTAATCGGGGAGCTGTTTTTT. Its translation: CASSYQPGLGVIGELFF.

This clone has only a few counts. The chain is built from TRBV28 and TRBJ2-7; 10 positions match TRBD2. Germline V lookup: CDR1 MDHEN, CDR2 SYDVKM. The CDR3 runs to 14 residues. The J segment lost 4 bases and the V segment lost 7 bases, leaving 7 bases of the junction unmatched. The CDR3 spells CASNSLAGVYEQYF. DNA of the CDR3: TGTGCCAGCAACTCGCTAGCGGGAGTGTACGAGCAGTACTTC.

The CDR3 spells CASSHPAGSFPGELFF. CDR3 in DNA: TGTGCCAGCAGTCACCCAGCGGGATCGTTCCCCGGGGAGCTGTTTTTT. V usage is TRBV6-2 or TRBV6-3 and J usage is TRBJ2-2; 7 bases are shared with TRBD2. Trimming at V came to 5 bases and at J to 6 bases, leaving 12 bases not matched to a gene. The length of the CDR3 is 16 residues. CDR1 MNHEY and CDR2 SVGEGT come from the germline V gene.

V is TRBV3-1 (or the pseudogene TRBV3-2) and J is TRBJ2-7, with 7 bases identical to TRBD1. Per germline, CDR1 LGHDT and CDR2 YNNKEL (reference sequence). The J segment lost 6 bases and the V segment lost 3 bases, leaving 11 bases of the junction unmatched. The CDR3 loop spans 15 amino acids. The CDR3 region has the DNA TGTGCCAGCAGCCAGAGGGGACAGTGGTCGGGCGAGCAGTACTTC. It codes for CASSQRGQWSGEQYF.

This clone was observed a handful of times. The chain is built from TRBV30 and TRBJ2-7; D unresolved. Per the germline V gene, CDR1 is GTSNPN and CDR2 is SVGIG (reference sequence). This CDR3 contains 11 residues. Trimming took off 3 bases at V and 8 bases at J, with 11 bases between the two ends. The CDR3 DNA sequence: TGTGCCTGGAGCAGATCGAGTAAGCAGTACTTC. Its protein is CAWSRSSKQYF.

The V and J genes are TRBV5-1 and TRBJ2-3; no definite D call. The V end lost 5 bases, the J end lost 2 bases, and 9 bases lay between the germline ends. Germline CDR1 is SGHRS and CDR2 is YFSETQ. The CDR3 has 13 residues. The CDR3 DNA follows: TGCGCCAGCAGAGTCAGGATCACAGATACGCAGTATTTT. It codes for CASRVRITDTQYF.

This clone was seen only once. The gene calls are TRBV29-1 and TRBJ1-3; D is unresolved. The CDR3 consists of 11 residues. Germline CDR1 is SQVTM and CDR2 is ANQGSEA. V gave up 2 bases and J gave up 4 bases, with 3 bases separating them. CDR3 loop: CSVERGNTIYF. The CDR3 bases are TGCAGCGTTGAACGAGGAAACACCATATATTTT.

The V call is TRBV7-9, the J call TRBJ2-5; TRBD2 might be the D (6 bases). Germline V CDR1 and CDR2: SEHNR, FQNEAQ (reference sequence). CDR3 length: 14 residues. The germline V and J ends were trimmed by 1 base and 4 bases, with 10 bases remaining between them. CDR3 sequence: CASSLVGGSETQYF. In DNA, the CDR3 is TGTGCCAGCAGCTTAGTAGGAGGGTCAGAGACCCAGTACTTC. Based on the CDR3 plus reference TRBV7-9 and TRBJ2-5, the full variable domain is DTGVSQNPRHKITKRGQNVTFRCDPISEHNRLYWYRQTLGQGPEFLTYFQNEAQLEKSRLLSDRFSAERPKGSFSTLEIQRTEQGDSAMYLCASSLVGGSETQYFGPGTRLLVL.

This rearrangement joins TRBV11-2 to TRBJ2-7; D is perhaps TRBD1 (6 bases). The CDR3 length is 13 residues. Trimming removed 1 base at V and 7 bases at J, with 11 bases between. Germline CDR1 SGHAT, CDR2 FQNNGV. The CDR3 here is CASSLGGGREQYF. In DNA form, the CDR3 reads TGTGCCAGCAGCTTAGGAGGGGGACGGGAGCAGTACTTC. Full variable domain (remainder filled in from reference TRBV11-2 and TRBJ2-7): EAGVAQSPRYKIIEKRQSVAFWCNPISGHATLYWYQQILGQGPKLLIQFQNNGVVDDSQLPKDRFSAERLKGVDSTLKIQPAKLEDSAVYLCASSLGGGREQYFGPGTRLTVT.

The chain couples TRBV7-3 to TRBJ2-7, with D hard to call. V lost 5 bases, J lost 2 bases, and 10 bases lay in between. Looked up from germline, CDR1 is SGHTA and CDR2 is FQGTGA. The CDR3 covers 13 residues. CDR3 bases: TGTGCCAGCAGCCCGGACGAAACCTACGAGCAGTACTTC. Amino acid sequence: CASSPDETYEQYF.

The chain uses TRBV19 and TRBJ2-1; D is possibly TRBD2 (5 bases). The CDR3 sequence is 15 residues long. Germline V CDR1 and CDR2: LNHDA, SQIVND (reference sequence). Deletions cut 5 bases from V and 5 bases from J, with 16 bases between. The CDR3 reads CASSPVRELNNEQFF. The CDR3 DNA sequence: TGTGCCAGTAGTCCAGTGAGGGAGCTAAACAATGAGCAGTTCTTC.

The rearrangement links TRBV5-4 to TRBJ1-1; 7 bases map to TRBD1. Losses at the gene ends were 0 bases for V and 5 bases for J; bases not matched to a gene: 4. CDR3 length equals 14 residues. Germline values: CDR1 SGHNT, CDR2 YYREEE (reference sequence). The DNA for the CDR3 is TGTGCCAGCAGCTTGGCAGGGGGTTGGACTGAAGCTTTCTTT. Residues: CASSLAGGWTEAFF.

The CDR3 bases are TGTGCCAGCTCACCCGGGGGTACCCAGCATTTT. Translating gives CASSPGGTQHF. The chain couples TRBV18 to TRBJ1-5, with a possible D match to TRBD1 (5 bases). Between the trimmed V and J ends, which lost 3 bases and 11 bases, there was a span of 8 bases. Germline V lookup: CDR1 KGHSH, CDR2 LQKENI. CDR3 length: 11 amino acids.

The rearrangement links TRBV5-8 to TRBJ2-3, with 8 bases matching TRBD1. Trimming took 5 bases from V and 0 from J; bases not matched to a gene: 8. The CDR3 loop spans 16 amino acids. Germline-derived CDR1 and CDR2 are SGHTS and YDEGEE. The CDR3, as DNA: TGTGCCAGCAGTTGGGACAGGAGCTCTAGCACAGATACGCAGTATTTT. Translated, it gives CASSWDRSSSTDTQYF.

The CDR3 region has the DNA TGTGCCACCAGCAGGGGGGGGATCTACGAGCAGTACTTC. Translation: CATSRGGIYEQYF. V and J are TRBV15 and TRBJ2-7; 7 bases are shared with TRBD2. The germline CDR1 and CDR2 sequences are LNHNV and YYDKDF (reference sequence). CDR3 length: 13 residues. Germline trimming cut 3 bases from V and 3 bases from J; bases unmatched to any gene: 2.

The DNA for the CDR3 is TGTGCCAGCAGTGAGGGGTTCATCAATGAGCAGTTCTTC. It is translated as CASSEGFINEQFF. V usage is TRBV2 and J usage is TRBJ2-1; no reliable D call. The germline V gene has CDR1 SNHLY and CDR2 FYNNEI. The CDR3 runs 13 residues. V was pared by 3 bases and J by 6 bases, with 9 bases between.